Listed below are T cell receptor beta chains from one sample, sequenced in a study of blood T cell repertoires in COVID-19. The data were produced by immunoSEQ multiplex PCR, yet TCRdb's version contains in-frame clones alone and is incomplete. Of hundreds of thousands of clones listed, about 88% are singletons. Source material: PBMCs or T cells enriched from blood (not recorded which). The receptors originated from a woman aged 45-60 years who had recovered from COVID-19. Both conserved end residues are part of each CDR3. Each record gives: D gene, V gene, J gene, clone size, CDR3 DNA, CDR3 protein. A D gene is named only where the DNA matches it firmly. Not every row has a clone size; where given, it reads once, few, many or a size class.

TRBD1	TRBV28	TRBJ2-3	-	TGTGCCAGCAGTTTCCCCCAGGGTAGGAGCAGGGGGACGCAGTATTTT	CASSFPQGRSRGTQYF
-	TRBV11-2	TRBJ2-5	-	TGTGCCAGCAGCAAGACAGATCAAGAGACCCAGTACTTC	CASSKTDQETQYF
TRBD2	TRBV5-1	TRBJ2-3	-	TGCGCCAGCAGCTTGGGGCGGGAGCAAAGCACAGATACGCAGTATTTT	CASSLGREQSTDTQYF
-	TRBV12-3/TRBV12-4	TRBJ2-4	-	TGTGCCAGCAGTCAACCCAATCGGGACATTCAGTACTTC	CASSQPNRDIQYF
-	TRBV18	TRBJ1-2	-	TGTGCCAGCTCACTCACAGCTACTAACTATGGCTACACCTTC	CASSLTATNYGYTF
TRBD2	TRBV28	TRBJ2-7	once	TGTGCCAGCAGCCCAGTCACTAGCGGGAAGGGATACGAGCAGTACTTC	CASSPVTSGKGYEQYF
TRBD2	TRBV9	TRBJ2-1	-	TGTGCCAGCAGCTCCTTCGGGCTAGCGGGAGATGAGCAGTTCTTC	CASSSFGLAGDEQFF
-	TRBV29-1	TRBJ2-1	-	TGCAGCGTTGCGGACGGGTCGAAAGGGGATGAGCAGTTCTTC	CSVADGSKGDEQFF
-	TRBV2	TRBJ2-2	-	TGTGCCAGCAGTATAAAGCGAACGAACACCGGGGAGCTGTTTTTT	CASSIKRTNTGELFF
TRBD1	TRBV25-1	TRBJ1-2	-	TGTGCCAGCAGTGAAGCCGGACAGGGCCACAACTATGGCTACACCTTC	CASSEAGQGHNYGYTF
-	TRBV19	TRBJ2-1	once	TGTGCCAGTAGTATCACGGGAGTAGGAAATGAGCAGTTCTTC	CASSITGVGNEQFF
TRBD1	TRBV15	TRBJ2-7	-	TGTGCCACCAGCAGGGGTGCAGGGGGCTTAAAGTACTTC	CATSRGAGGLKYF
TRBD2	TRBV30	TRBJ2-3	few	TGTGCCTGGAACCTGGGGGGAGGGGCAGATACGCAGTATTTT	CAWNLGGGADTQYF
TRBD2	TRBV27	TRBJ2-3	-	TGTGCCAGCAGTTTACGGCTAGCGGGAGGTTACTCAGATACGCAGTATTTT	CASSLRLAGGYSDTQYF
TRBD1	TRBV5-1	TRBJ1-2	-	TGCGCCAGCAGCTTGGAAGGGACAGATGGCTACACCTTC	CASSLEGTDGYTF
TRBD1	TRBV5-4	TRBJ2-5	-	TGTGCCAGCAACGGACAGGGGGCTGGGGAGACCCAGTACTTC	CASNGQGAGETQYF
TRBD1	TRBV7-8	TRBJ1-1	-	TGTGCCAGCGGGACAGAACCGAACACTGAAGCTTTCTTT	CASGTEPNTEAFF
-	TRBV19	TRBJ2-6	-	TGTGCCAGTAGCCACCGCTGGCCTGGGGCCAACGTCCTGACTTTC	CASSHRWPGANVLTF
TRBD1	TRBV6-5	TRBJ2-7	-	TGTGCCAGCAGAGTACAGGGGTATAGGGACGAGCAGTACTTC	CASRVQGYRDEQYF
TRBD1	TRBV5-1	TRBJ1-1	-	TGCGCCAGCAGCTTACCGGGACAGGTAACCGGCACTGAAGCTTTCTTT	CASSLPGQVTGTEAFF
TRBD1	TRBV28	TRBJ1-2	once	TGTGCCAGCAGTTTCCGGGCAGGGGACAGAGGCTACACCTTC	CASSFRAGDRGYTF
TRBD1	TRBV5-1	TRBJ2-7	once	TGCGCCAGCAGCCCGGCAACGACAGGGGGCTTGACCTACGAGCAGTACTTC	CASSPATTGGLTYEQYF
TRBD1	TRBV3-1/TRBV3-2	TRBJ1-6	-	TGTGCCAGCACCCAGGGACAGTATAATTCACCCCTCCACTTT	CASTQGQYNSPLHF
TRBD2	TRBV5-1	TRBJ2-7	-	TGCGCCAGCAGCTTATGGCTAGCGGGAGCGCACGAGCAGTACTTC	CASSLWLAGAHEQYF
-	TRBV28	TRBJ1-5	-	TGTGCCAGCGGCAGGGGCAATCAGCCCCAGCATTTT	CASGRGNQPQHF
TRBD1	TRBV18	TRBJ1-6	-	TGTGCCAGCTCACCGGGGACAGCTAATTCACCCCTCCACTTT	CASSPGTANSPLHF
TRBD2	TRBV28	TRBJ2-3	-	TGTGCCAGCAGTTCGGGGACTAGCGGGAGTTCTTTGGATACGCAGTATTTT	CASSSGTSGSSLDTQYF
-	TRBV5-1	TRBJ2-5	-	TGCGCCAGCAGCCGGGAGGGCAGGGGGGAGACCCAGTACTTC	CASSREGRGETQYF
-	TRBV5-1	TRBJ2-2	-	TGCGCCAGCAGCTTGGCCGACGCGGCTCGTCGCGGGGAGCTGTTTTTT	CASSLADAARRGELFF
TRBD2	TRBV3-1/TRBV3-2	TRBJ2-5	-	TGTGCCAGCAGCCACTTGGGACTAGCGGAAAAAGAGACCCAGTACTTC	CASSHLGLAEKETQYF
-	TRBV9	TRBJ2-7	-	TGTGCCAGCAGCGTAGGGAGGGGGCTCGGCTACGAGCAGTACTTC	CASSVGRGLGYEQYF
TRBD2	TRBV2	TRBJ2-7	-	TGTGCCAGCAGCGACCTAGCGGGAGTCCAGGAGCAGTACTTC	CASSDLAGVQEQYF
-	TRBV5-1	TRBJ1-3	once	TGCGCCAGCAGCTTGACCCGGGCTGGAAACACCATATATTTT	CASSLTRAGNTIYF
TRBD1	TRBV18	TRBJ1-5	-	TGTGCCAGCTCAGCCCTTCCCTCGACAGGGTTCAGCAATCAGCCCCAGCATTTT	CASSALPSTGFSNQPQHF
TRBD1	TRBV6-5	TRBJ1-1	-	TGTGCCAGCAGATCGGACAGGGTATGGGACACTGAAGCTTTCTTT	CASRSDRVWDTEAFF
TRBD1	TRBV11-2	TRBJ2-5	-	TGTGCCACTCGACAGGGGGCGCTTGAGACCCAGTACTTC	CATRQGALETQYF
-	TRBV6-1	TRBJ1-5	-	TGTGCCAGCAGTGAAATGTCCGGAGAACAGCCCCAGCATTTT	CASSEMSGEQPQHF
TRBD1	TRBV3-1/TRBV3-2	TRBJ2-2	-	TGTGCCAGCAGCCCCCTCGCGGGACAGGGTGGCACCGGGGAGCTGTTTTTT	CASSPLAGQGGTGELFF
TRBD2	TRBV5-4	TRBJ2-1	-	TGTGCCAGCAGCTTGTACCTAGCGGGGGTCAATGAGCAGTTCTTC	CASSLYLAGVNEQFF
-	TRBV19	TRBJ1-1	-	TGTGCCACAACTAAGAACACTGAAGCTTTCTTT	CATTKNTEAFF
-	TRBV4-2	TRBJ1-4	-	TGTGCCAGCAGCCACGCACGGAGGGATCTCGAAAAACTGTTTTTT	CASSHARRDLEKLFF
-	TRBV4-1	TRBJ2-1	-	TGCGCCAGCAGCCACCCCGGTACTCCCTACAATGAGCAGTTCTTC	CASSHPGTPYNEQFF
TRBD2	TRBV19	TRBJ2-1	-	TGTGCCAGTAGTGACCTAGCGGGAGGGGATGAGCAGTTCTTC	CASSDLAGGDEQFF
-	TRBV24-1	TRBJ1-5	-	TGTGCCACCAGTGAACGGGAGAATCAGCCCCAGCATTTT	CATSERENQPQHF
TRBD1	TRBV7-6	TRBJ2-1	-	TGTGCCAGCAGCGAGGACAGGGCCTCATACAATGAGCAGTTCTTC	CASSEDRASYNEQFF
-	TRBV11-1	TRBJ1-4	-	TGTGCCAGCAGCAGCTTGCCTACGGGGGATGAAAAACTGTTTTTT	CASSSLPTGDEKLFF
TRBD1	TRBV6-6	TRBJ1-6	-	TGTGCCAGCAGACTGACAGGGGAGAATTCACCCCTCCACTTT	CASRLTGENSPLHF
TRBD1	TRBV6-5	TRBJ2-7	-	TGTGCCAGCAGTTACGTAGGGACAGGGTTGTACGAGCAGTACTTC	CASSYVGTGLYEQYF
-	TRBV18	TRBJ2-2	-	TGTGCCAGCTCACCACTTGAGGGTTTGAACACCGGGGAGCTGTTTTTT	CASSPLEGLNTGELFF
-	TRBV7-9	TRBJ2-7	many	TGTGCCAGCAGCTCTCGGGCAGGCGGGTTAAGGCAGTACTTC	CASSSRAGGLRQYF
TRBD2	TRBV4-3	TRBJ2-3	-	TGCGCCAGCGGACTAGCGGAAACAGATACGCAGTATTTT	CASGLAETDTQYF
TRBD2	TRBV3-1/TRBV3-2	TRBJ2-7	once	TGTGCCAGCAGCCAAGATACACTAGCGGGCTACGAGCAGTACTTC	CASSQDTLAGYEQYF
TRBD1	TRBV5-1	TRBJ2-3	-	TGCGCCAGCAGCCAAAGGGACAGGGGTGGAGATACGCAGTATTTT	CASSQRDRGGDTQYF
-	TRBV30	TRBJ2-7	-	TGTGCCTGGAGTCCGGGGAGGGGGTCCTACGAGCAGTACTTC	CAWSPGRGSYEQYF